Each of the 28 T cell receptor beta chains below was sequenced from the same sample in a study of T-cell reconstitution after alpha-beta-depleted transplantation in children. The TCRbeta library incorporated unique molecular identifiers. TCRdb analysed the PCR reads with MiXCR anew, one entry per CDR3 protein. This sample has more than 200,000 distinct CDR3 sequences, with roughly 23% found just once. The sample consisted of PBMCs, taken before TCRalphabeta/CD19-depleted stem cell transplant. Receptors originate from a girl between 2 and 10 years old with Fanconi anemia, due to receive a stem cell transplant.

The rearrangement uses TRBV4-1 and TRBJ1-1; a possible D gene is TRBD1 (5 bases). The CDR3 covers 15 residues. Looked up from germline, CDR1 is MGHRA and CDR2 is YSYEKL. V lost 3 bases and J 7 bases, leaving 18 bases between the germline ends. Written as DNA, the CDR3 is TGCGCCAGCAGCCACCGTTCCGGGACCGTTAGTGAAGCTTTCTTT. Amino acids: CASSHRSGTVSEAFF.

In its sample, this clonotype was seen many times. The chain recombines TRBV12-3 or TRBV12-4 with TRBJ1-5, with 8 bases lining up with TRBD1. There are 18 residues in the CDR3. Losses at the gene ends were 1 base for V and 0 bases for J; bases not matched to a gene: 8. The CDR3 region is CASSLVAGTGLSNQPQHF. In nucleotides, the CDR3 is TGTGCCAGCAGTTTAGTAGCGGGGACAGGACTTAGCAATCAGCCCCAGCATTTT.

This clonotype was seen more than once but under ten times. This chain links TRBV5-1 with TRBJ2-1, with 11 bases identical to TRBD1. The CDR3 has 17 amino acids. V shed 0 bases and J 4 bases; nucleotides not matched to a gene: 6. Germline V gene lookup returns CDR1 SGHRS and CDR2 YFSETQ. The CDR3 DNA reads as TGCGCCAGCAGCTTGGGGACAGGGGGCGTCGTTTACAATGAGCAGTTCTTC. It translates to CASSLGTGGVVYNEQFF.

This chain connects TRBV6-5 to TRBJ1-5, with a weak D call TRBD1 (5 bases). V was clipped by 4 bases and J by 5 bases, with 15 bases between them. CDR1 and CDR2 (germline): MNHEY, SVGAGI. This CDR3 comprises 15 residues. CDR3: CASSLRAGGDQPQHF. The CDR3 nucleotides read TGTGCCAGCAGTTTGCGAGCCGGGGGTGATCAGCCCCAGCATTTT.

J is TRBJ2-1 and V is TRBV5-1; the D gene is possibly TRBD2 (7 bases). Per the germline V gene, CDR1 is SGHRS and CDR2 is YFSETQ. V was trimmed by 1 base and J by 5 bases, leaving 10 bases between them. CDR3 length: 14 residues. The CDR3 bases are TGCGCCAGCAGCTTGAGGGGGGGGGACAATGAGCAGTTCTTC. Translation gives CASSLRGGDNEQFF.

The V gene is TRBV12-3 or TRBV12-4, the J gene TRBJ1-4; TRBD1 is a possible D gene (6 bases). This CDR3 has 14 amino acids. Trimming took off 7 bases at V and 8 bases at J, with 17 bases between the two ends. As DNA, the CDR3 is TGTGCCAGCACGCCCCAAGGGGGATGGGAAAAACTGTTTTTT. Protein sequence: CASTPQGGWEKLFF.

In this sample, this clonotype turned up many times. The V call is TRBV20-1, the J call TRBJ2-4; D is possibly TRBD2 (5 bases). Germline V CDR1 and CDR2: DFQATT, SNEGSKA (reference sequence). The V end was cut by 3 bases, the J end by 5 bases, with 14 bases between. CDR3 length: 14 residues. The CDR3 DNA reads TGCAGTGCTAGTGCGGGCCTAAGCGAAAACATTCAGTACTTC. As protein: CSASAGLSENIQYF.

The chain uses TRBV29-1 and TRBJ2-7, with TRBD1 as a possible D gene (6 bases). This CDR3 comprises 12 residues. V was pared by 5 bases and J by 3 bases, with 11 bases between. Germline-derived CDR1 and CDR2 are SQVTM and ANQGSEA. This chain's CDR3 is CSVSDRLYEQYF. In nucleotides, the CDR3 is TGCAGCGTTTCTGACAGGCTCTACGAGCAGTACTTC.

This clonotype was found a few times. The chain employs TRBV29-1 and TRBJ2-5, with 7 bases identical to TRBD1. V shed 4 bases and J 5 bases; nucleotides not matched to a gene: 13. Germline lookup yields CDR1 SQVTM and CDR2 ANQGSEA. This CDR3 region has 15 residues. The CDR3 spells CSVAQGNRGYETQYF. Written as DNA, the CDR3 is TGCAGCGTTGCCCAAGGTAACAGGGGATATGAGACCCAGTACTTC.

There are a few counts of this clonotype. The rearrangement joins TRBV2 to TRBJ2-7, with D possibly matching TRBD1 (6 bases). The V and J ends lost 2 bases and 5 bases respectively, with 13 bases between them. This CDR3 comprises 14 residues. CDR1 is SNHLY and CDR2 is FYNNEI in the germline V gene. The DNA for the CDR3 is TGTGCCAGCAGTGAACTATGGGGGCTCAACGAGCAGTACTTC. This encodes CASSELWGLNEQYF.

The rearrangement links TRBV20-1 to TRBJ1-2; D is ambiguous. The CDR3 totals 13 residues. Per germline, CDR1 DFQATT and CDR2 SNEGSKA (reference sequence). Trimming removed 0 bases at V and 2 bases at J, with 7 bases between. CDR3 bases: TGCAGTGCTAGAGAAGGGAAAAACTATGGCTACACCTTC. Its translation: CSAREGKNYGYTF.

This clonotype was detected many times. This sequence joins TRBV28 and TRBJ2-3; 7 bases agree with TRBD2. Trimming removed 4 bases from V and 4 bases from J; junction bases left unmatched: 8. Germline V lookup: CDR1 MDHEN, CDR2 SYDVKM. This CDR3 region has 15 residues. The chain's CDR3 is CASSSSGDGADTQYF. In nucleotides, the CDR3 is TGTGCCAGCAGTTCTAGCGGAGACGGGGCAGATACGCAGTATTTT. Looking up the rest from reference TRBV28 and TRBJ2-3 gives the full variable domain: DVKVTQSSRYLVKRTGEKVFLECVQDMDHENMFWYRQDPGLGLRLIYFSYDVKMKEKGDIPEGYSVSREKKERFSLILESASTNQTSMYLCASSSSGDGADTQYFGPGTRLTVL.

The chain couples TRBV4-2 to TRBJ1-5, with a possible D match to TRBD1 (5 bases). Trimming shortened V by 1 base and J by 3 bases, and 10 bases separated the two germline ends. The CDR3 is 15 residues long. Per the germline V gene, CDR1 is LGHNA and CDR2 is YNFKEQ. The CDR3 DNA follows: TGTGCCAGCAGCCAAGCAGGAGGGGCCAATCAGCCCCAGCATTTT. Translated: CASSQAGGANQPQHF.

This chain connects TRBV29-1 to TRBJ2-7; possible D gene TRBD2, 6 bases. CDR1 and CDR2 (germline): SQVTM, ANQGSEA. Trimming removed 6 bases from V and 0 bases from J, with 15 bases in between. This CDR3 contains 14 residues. CDR3 DNA: TGCAGCGTGGCGGGACGGTTGAGCTCCTACGAGCAGTACTTC. Translating it yields CSVAGRLSSYEQYF.

The genes are TRBV29-1 and TRBJ2-2; no definite D call. The CDR3 length is 13 residues. Trimming removed 2 bases from V and 2 bases from J, with 6 bases in between. CDR1 and CDR2 from the germline V gene are SQVTM and ANQGSEA. CDR3 sequence: CSVELFNTGELFF. The CDR3 coding sequence is TGCAGCGTTGAACTCTTTAACACCGGGGAGCTGTTTTTT.

In this sample, this clonotype turned up a few times. The chain couples TRBV12-3 or TRBV12-4 to TRBJ2-5; D gene unclear. V was shortened by 8 bases and J by 4 bases, with 20 bases between the two germline ends. This CDR3 has 15 residues. This CDR3 is CASALSDLIGETQYF. The CDR3 DNA is TGTGCCAGCGCATTGTCGGACCTAATAGGAGAGACCCAGTACTTC.

In regard to this clonotype: This sequence may be a read error, since a much larger clone differs from it by one base. The chain couples TRBV9 to TRBJ2-4; D not certain. Germline CDR1 SGDLS, CDR2 YYNGEE. V lost 4 bases and J 9 bases, leaving 11 bases between the germline ends. This CDR3 is built from 12 residues. CDR3 nucleotide sequence: TGTGCCAGCAGCATGACTGGTCCCATTCAGTACTTC. Translated: CASSMTGPIQYF.

This clonotype was seen ten or more times. The chain combines TRBV20-1 with TRBJ1-4; weak D call: TRBD1 (5 bases). Germline CDR1 and CDR2: DFQATT and SNEGSKA (reference sequence). Trimming pared 6 bases from V and 5 bases from J, leaving 13 bases between. The CDR3 is made up of 13 amino acids. The CDR3 DNA follows: TGCAGTGCCCCGGGGCTATCAAATGAAAAACTGTTTTTT. Amino acids: CSAPGLSNEKLFF.

This clonotype was counted many times. The V gene is TRBV20-1, the J gene TRBJ1-2, with unresolved D. Germline CDR1 and CDR2: DFQATT and SNEGSKA (reference sequence). With 1 base removed from V and 3 bases from J, the gap between germline ends came to 15 bases. The CDR3 length is 15 residues. This CDR3 reads CSARGLGRSDYGYTF. For the CDR3, the DNA is TGCAGTGCTAGAGGTCTAGGCAGGAGTGACTATGGCTACACCTTC.

V usage is TRBV5-1 and J usage is TRBJ2-7; D could derive from TRBD1 or TRBD2 (5 bases each). Germline values: CDR1 SGHRS, CDR2 YFSETQ. V lost 2 bases and J 6 bases, leaving 9 bases between the germline ends. The CDR3 totals 12 residues. The CDR3: CASSLKGSEQYF. Here the CDR3 DNA reads TGCGCCAGCAGCTTAAAGGGGAGCGAGCAGTACTTC. The complete variable domain, with remaining parts taken from reference TRBV5-1 and TRBJ2-7, reads KAGVTQTPRYLIKTRGQQVTLSCSPISGHRSVSWYQQTPGQGLQFLFEYFSETQRNKGNFPGRFSGRQFSNSRSEMNVSTLELGDSALYLCASSLKGSEQYFGPGTRLTVT.

The chain is built from TRBV6-5 and TRBJ2-7; D perhaps matches TRBD1 (5 bases). V gave up 0 bases and J gave up 3 bases, with 9 bases separating them. CDR3 size: 14 residues. Per the germline V gene, CDR1 is MNHEY and CDR2 is SVGAGI. CDR3 amino acids: CASSYSAQGYEQYF. DNA of the CDR3: TGTGCCAGCAGTTACTCGGCCCAGGGCTACGAGCAGTACTTC.

The gene calls are TRBV4-2 and TRBJ2-5; 8 bases are shared with TRBD1. Germline lookup yields CDR1 LGHNA and CDR2 YNFKEQ. J was trimmed by 5 bases and V by 4 bases; bases with no gene match: 12. This CDR3 has 16 amino acids. CDR3 nucleotide sequence: TGTGCCAGCAGCCCACGGCAGGGGGCGCCGGTGGAGACCCAGTACTTC. It codes for CASSPRQGAPVETQYF.

A word on this clonotype: This could be a read error, since a much larger clone is one nucleotide away. The rearrangement joins TRBV12-3 or TRBV12-4 to TRBJ2-3, with D possibly being TRBD2 (5 bases). This CDR3 comprises 14 residues. As DNA, the CDR3 is TGTGCCAGCAGTCGCACTAGGCGCACAGATACGGAGTATTTT. Translating gives CASSRTRRTDTEYF.

The CDR3 DNA reads TGTGCCAGCAGCTTCCTAGCGGGACCCTACAATGAGCAGTTCTTC. This encodes CASSFLAGPYNEQFF. The V call is TRBV7-3, the J call TRBJ2-1; 9 positions agree with TRBD2. The trim removed 3 bases at V and 2 bases at J, leaving 2 bases unmatched. This CDR3 has 15 amino acids. The germline gives CDR1 SGHTA, CDR2 FQGTGA.

The chain uses TRBV12-3 or TRBV12-4 and TRBJ2-7; the match to TRBD2 covers 7 bases. V lost 8 bases, J lost 6 bases, and 10 bases stayed unmatched. The CDR3 is 13 residues long. The CDR3 reads CASLSRWGGEQYF. As DNA, the CDR3 is TGTGCCAGCCTTAGCCGGTGGGGGGGCGAGCAGTACTTC.

The V gene is TRBV14, the J gene TRBJ1-1; D uncertain. The germline CDR1 and CDR2 sequences are SGHDN and FVKESK. V dropped 0 bases and J dropped 5 bases, with 13 bases sitting between them. This CDR3 contains 15 residues. This CDR3 reads CASSQESMSKTEAFF. CDR3 sequence (DNA): TGTGCCAGCAGCCAAGAGTCAATGTCGAAGACTGAAGCTTTCTTT.

This chain connects TRBV5-1 to TRBJ2-1; 14 nucleotides match TRBD2. This CDR3 is 18 amino acids long. The germline V gene encodes CDR1 SGHRS and CDR2 YFSETQ. With V trimmed by 2 bases and J by 3 bases, 7 bases remained unmatched. CDR3 residues: CASSFTTSGRDYYNEQFF. CDR3 nucleotides: TGCGCCAGCAGCTTTACGACTAGCGGGAGGGATTACTACAATGAGCAGTTCTTC.

This clonotype appeared many times. V and J are TRBV7-8 and TRBJ2-1, with 9 bases aligning to TRBD2. CDR1 SGHVS and CDR2 FQNEAQ come from the germline V gene. The J segment lost 6 bases and the V segment lost 1 base, leaving 4 bases of the junction unmatched. This CDR3 is 15 amino acids long. The DNA of the CDR3 is TGTGCCAGCAGCTTAGAGCTAGCGGGGATCAATGAGCAGTTCTTC. Amino acid sequence: CASSLELAGINEQFF.